This is a list of T cell receptor beta chains from one sample in a study of cytomegalovirus exposure and HLA in healthy donors. Some clones are missing from TCRdb's copy, which holds only in-frame ones; the method was immunoSEQ multiplex PCR. The sample has under 65,000 clones, approximately 95% seen once. Sequencing was done on a sample of PBMCs. The origin of the receptors is a woman aged 18-29 years in good health and CMV-seropositive. Both conserved end residues are part of each CDR3. Each record gives: D gene, V gene, J gene, clone size, CDR3 DNA, CDR3 protein. D genes are given only for firm matches. Only some rows state a clone size, as once, few, many or a class for expanded clones.

d_gene: TRBD1; v_gene: TRBV11-2; j_gene: TRBJ1-1; abundance: once; CDR3nt: TGTGCCAGCAGCTTAGGAGGGGGCAAGGGGACTGAAGCTTTCTTT; CDR3aa: CASSLGGGKGTEAFF
d_gene: .; v_gene: TRBV21-1; j_gene: TRBJ2-7; abundance: .; CDR3nt: TGTGCCAGCAGCATACCTGAGGTACGGCGGTCCTACGAGCAGTACTTC; CDR3aa: CASSIPEVRRSYEQYF
d_gene: .; v_gene: TRBV19; j_gene: TRBJ1-1; abundance: .; CDR3nt: TGTGCCAGTACTGAGAGAATGAACACTGAAGCTTTCTTT; CDR3aa: CASTERMNTEAFF
d_gene: TRBD2; v_gene: TRBV5-4; j_gene: TRBJ2-1; abundance: .; CDR3nt: TGTGCCACCAAGACTAGCGGGAGGGCCCCCTACAATGAGCAGTTCTTC; CDR3aa: CATKTSGRAPYNEQFF
d_gene: .; v_gene: TRBV4-3; j_gene: TRBJ2-2; abundance: .; CDR3nt: TGCGCCAGCAGCCAAGATCCTCCGGGAAAAGGGTCACTAGCAAACACCGGGGAGCTGTTTTTT; CDR3aa: CASSQDPPGKGSLANTGELFF
d_gene: TRBD2; v_gene: TRBV2; j_gene: TRBJ2-1; abundance: .; CDR3nt: TGTGCCAGCAGGGCGGGACTAGCGGGCAATGAGCAGTTCTTC; CDR3aa: CASRAGLAGNEQFF
d_gene: .; v_gene: TRBV4-2; j_gene: TRBJ2-1; abundance: .; CDR3nt: TGTGCCAGCAACTCCCGAGGGGGGGTCGATGAGCAGTTCTTC; CDR3aa: CASNSRGGVDEQFF
d_gene: .; v_gene: TRBV9; j_gene: TRBJ2-3; abundance: .; CDR3nt: TGTGCCAGCAGCACATCCGGAGGGAGCGCAGATACGCAGTATTTT; CDR3aa: CASSTSGGSADTQYF
d_gene: .; v_gene: TRBV25-1; j_gene: TRBJ1-6; abundance: .; CDR3nt: TGTGCCAGCAGTGCTACCAGGCCCTCCTATAATTCACCCCTCCACTTT; CDR3aa: CASSATRPSYNSPLHF
d_gene: TRBD1; v_gene: TRBV18; j_gene: TRBJ1-5; abundance: .; CDR3nt: TGTGCCAGCTCTGGAAGTGTTGGGACAGTGGGCAATCAGCCCCAGCATTTT; CDR3aa: CASSGSVGTVGNQPQHF
d_gene: .; v_gene: TRBV5-1; j_gene: TRBJ1-2; abundance: .; CDR3nt: TGCGCCAGCAGCTTGGAGTGGGGAGACTATGGCTACACCTTC; CDR3aa: CASSLEWGDYGYTF
d_gene: .; v_gene: TRBV28; j_gene: TRBJ2-1; abundance: .; CDR3nt: TGTGCCAGCAGTTTAAGAGACAGGTTCAATGAGCAGTTCTTC; CDR3aa: CASSLRDRFNEQFF
d_gene: .; v_gene: TRBV7-8; j_gene: TRBJ1-1; abundance: .; CDR3nt: TGTGCCAGCAGCCTCCGACAGAACACTGAAGCTTTCTTT; CDR3aa: CASSLRQNTEAFF
d_gene: .; v_gene: TRBV9; j_gene: TRBJ2-3; abundance: .; CDR3nt: TGTGCCAGCAGCCTCTCCGGGACTCTCGAGATGCAGTATTTT; CDR3aa: CASSLSGTLEMQYF
d_gene: .; v_gene: TRBV7-9; j_gene: TRBJ1-2; abundance: .; CDR3nt: TGTGCCAGCAGCCCCCCGCCCGGGGCAGGGAGGTATGGCTACACCTTC; CDR3aa: CASSPPPGAGRYGYTF
d_gene: .; v_gene: TRBV13; j_gene: TRBJ2-3; abundance: .; CDR3nt: TGTGCCAGCAGCCTTCGGGGGGCTAGGGATACGCAGTATTTT; CDR3aa: CASSLRGARDTQYF
d_gene: .; v_gene: TRBV19; j_gene: TRBJ2-5; abundance: .; CDR3nt: TGTGCCAGTAGTATGCGGCGGGATAATGGGGAGACCCAGTACTTC; CDR3aa: CASSMRRDNGETQYF
d_gene: .; v_gene: TRBV2; j_gene: TRBJ2-3; abundance: .; CDR3nt: TGTGCCAGCTTCGCGGGGATCACAGATACGCAGTATTTT; CDR3aa: CASFAGITDTQYF
d_gene: .; v_gene: TRBV28; j_gene: TRBJ2-7; abundance: few; CDR3nt: TGTGCCAGCAGTTCACCAGGGATCTACGAGCAGTACTTC; CDR3aa: CASSSPGIYEQYF
d_gene: .; v_gene: TRBV5-1; j_gene: TRBJ2-7; abundance: .; CDR3nt: TGCGCCAGCAGCTGGGGGGGCCAAGTGGAGCAGTACTTC; CDR3aa: CASSWGGQVEQYF
d_gene: TRBD1; v_gene: TRBV28; j_gene: TRBJ2-3; abundance: .; CDR3nt: TGTGCCAGCAGTTCTGCTTGGGACAGAAGCACAGATACGCAGTATTTT; CDR3aa: CASSSAWDRSTDTQYF
d_gene: .; v_gene: TRBV5-1; j_gene: TRBJ2-2; abundance: .; CDR3nt: TGCGCCAGCAGCTTGGATACAGGGCCCGCGAACACCGGGGAGCTGTTTTTT; CDR3aa: CASSLDTGPANTGELFF
d_gene: .; v_gene: TRBV5-5; j_gene: TRBJ1-2; abundance: .; CDR3nt: TGTGCCAGCAGCCCGGGGGTCAGGGGAGGGGACTATGGCTACACCTTC; CDR3aa: CASSPGVRGGDYGYTF
d_gene: .; v_gene: TRBV5-5; j_gene: TRBJ1-3; abundance: .; CDR3nt: TGTGCCAGCAGCTTGACAGGGAGCTCTGGAAACACCATATATTTT; CDR3aa: CASSLTGSSGNTIYF
d_gene: TRBD2; v_gene: TRBV5-1; j_gene: TRBJ2-3; abundance: .; CDR3nt: TGCGCCAGCAGCTTGGTAGGACTAGCGGGAGGGACAACAGATACGCAGTATTTT; CDR3aa: CASSLVGLAGGTTDTQYF
d_gene: TRBD2; v_gene: TRBV28; j_gene: TRBJ2-3; abundance: .; CDR3nt: TGTGCCAGCAGTTTACCCCACGGACTAGCGGGGGACACAGATACGCAGTATTTT; CDR3aa: CASSLPHGLAGDTDTQYF
d_gene: TRBD2; v_gene: TRBV6-6; j_gene: TRBJ2-3; abundance: .; CDR3nt: TGTGCCAGCGGCCCTAGCGGGAAAGCAGATACGCAGTATTTT; CDR3aa: CASGPSGKADTQYF
d_gene: TRBD2; v_gene: TRBV5-1; j_gene: TRBJ2-7; abundance: .; CDR3nt: TGCGCCAGCAGCTTACCGGGACTAGCGGGAGACGAGCAGTACTTC; CDR3aa: CASSLPGLAGDEQYF
d_gene: TRBD2; v_gene: TRBV4-1; j_gene: TRBJ2-7; abundance: .; CDR3nt: TGCGCCAGCAGCCAAGATGTGGGACTAGCGGGAGGACCGAGCTCCTACGAGCAGTACTTC; CDR3aa: CASSQDVGLAGGPSSYEQYF
d_gene: .; v_gene: TRBV5-4; j_gene: TRBJ1-1; abundance: .; CDR3nt: TGTGCCAGCAGCTTGTCCAGAATGAACACTGAAGCTTTCTTT; CDR3aa: CASSLSRMNTEAFF
d_gene: TRBD1; v_gene: TRBV4-1; j_gene: TRBJ2-7; abundance: .; CDR3nt: TGCGCCAGCAGCCTCCGGGACAGCCAAAGCTCCTACGAGCAGTACTTC; CDR3aa: CASSLRDSQSSYEQYF
d_gene: .; v_gene: TRBV25-1; j_gene: TRBJ1-2; abundance: .; CDR3nt: TGTGCCAGCGCCACGGGTTTTTGGGGCTACACCTTC; CDR3aa: CASATGFWGYTF
d_gene: .; v_gene: TRBV7-3; j_gene: TRBJ2-3; abundance: .; CDR3nt: TGTGCCAGCAGCACCACGGGATCCGGCACAGATACGCAGTATTTT; CDR3aa: CASSTTGSGTDTQYF
d_gene: .; v_gene: TRBV2; j_gene: TRBJ1-4; abundance: .; CDR3nt: TGTGCCAGCAGTCGGGGGGCGAACGAAAAACTGTTTTTT; CDR3aa: CASSRGANEKLFF
d_gene: TRBD1; v_gene: TRBV7-2; j_gene: TRBJ2-2; abundance: .; CDR3nt: TGTGCCAGCAGCTGGCGGACAGGGAACACCGGGGAGCTGTTTTTT; CDR3aa: CASSWRTGNTGELFF
d_gene: .; v_gene: TRBV4-1; j_gene: TRBJ2-7; abundance: .; CDR3nt: TGCGCCAGCAGCCAGGCCCCAGGCATTTACGGGGGTTACGAGCAGTACTTC; CDR3aa: CASSQAPGIYGGYEQYF
d_gene: .; v_gene: TRBV11-2; j_gene: TRBJ2-1; abundance: .; CDR3nt: TGTGCCAGCAGCCCCATTCGAGGCAATGAGCAGTTCTTC; CDR3aa: CASSPIRGNEQFF
d_gene: TRBD1; v_gene: TRBV18; j_gene: TRBJ2-7; abundance: .; CDR3nt: TGTGCCAGCTCACCTACAGGGGCCATCTCCTACGAGCAGTACTTC; CDR3aa: CASSPTGAISYEQYF